One sample yielded the 5 T cell receptor beta chains listed below, sequenced in a study of cytotoxic CD8 clonotypes in ibrutinib-treated CLL. Repertoires were generated with immunoSEQ multiplex PCR, while TCRdb's copy carries only in-frame clones and drops some. The repertoire holds 200,000 to 250,000 clones, with 79% as singletons. The input for sequencing was PBMCs, taken after 12 months of ibrutinib treatment. These receptors all come from a human donor with chronic lymphocytic leukemia.

CDR3 in amino acids: CASSLGQGGEAFF. DNA of the CDR3: TGTGCCAGCAGCTTGGGACAGGGCGGTGAAGCTTTCTTT. The chain joins TRBV5-8 to TRBJ1-1, with TRBD1 identical over 7 bases. The CDR3 contains 13 residues. Trimming took 0 bases from V and 7 from J; bases not matched to a gene: 3. Germline values: CDR1 SGHTS, CDR2 YDEGEE.

This rearrangement joins TRBV28 to TRBJ2-3; D remains ambiguous. CDR3 length: 16 residues. The V end was cut by 2 bases, the J end by 0 bases, with 12 bases between. The germline CDR1 and CDR2 sequences are MDHEN and SYDVKM. This chain's CDR3 is CASSLGDSSSTDTQYF. In DNA form, the CDR3 reads TGTGCCAGCAGTTTAGGCGACTCATCTAGCACAGATACGCAGTATTTT.

The CDR3, as DNA: TGCGCCAGCAGCTTCCCGGGAGCTGGGGGGAATGAGCAGTTCTTC. This sequence encodes CASSFPGAGGNEQFF. The V call is TRBV5-1, the J call TRBJ2-1, with TRBD2 as a possible D gene (6 bases). The V end lost 2 bases, the J end lost 7 bases, and 16 bases lay between the germline ends. This CDR3 is 15 amino acids long. CDR1 SGHRS and CDR2 YFSETQ come from the germline V gene.

The chain links TRBV5-1 to TRBJ2-2; 7 bases map to TRBD2. There are 14 residues in the CDR3. With 6 bases clipped from V and 0 bases from J, the junction kept 2 bases outside the gene matches. Germline V gene data show CDR1 as SGHRS and CDR2 as YFSETQ. The CDR3 loop is CASNGLANTGELFF. As DNA, the CDR3 is TGCGCCAGCAACGGACTAGCGAACACCGGGGAGCTGTTTTTT.

For this clone: Other DNA sequences within the sample encode an identical CDR3. This chain connects TRBV19 to TRBJ1-2; TRBD1 might be the D (6 bases). Germline CDR1 and CDR2: LNHDA and SQIVND (reference sequence). Trimming stripped 5 bases from V and 4 bases from J, with 11 bases between. The CDR3 loop spans 13 amino acids. CDR3 sequence reads: CASSSLDSYGYTF. The CDR3 nucleotides read TGTGCCAGTAGTTCCTTGGACAGCTATGGCTACACCTTC.